This TCR beta chain emerged from a study of identifying expanded T cells in peripheral blood. Healthy donors had no documented immune events, such as infections, while sampled. V lost 3 bases and J 3 bases, leaving 5 bases between the germline ends. In germline, CDR1 is SNHLY, CDR2 FYNNEI. The CDR3 totals 13 residues. Overall study findings and caveats: Roughly 1.1 clones differed between technical replicates, versus roughly 16 and 20 over time. Across healthy donors, higher total template counts meant significantly greater approximately 2-week count variance.

Turning to this clone: Its antigen remains unidentified.

Method: immunoSEQ multiplex PCR; TCRdb's copy keeps in-frame clones and lacks some. The table includes tens of thousands of clones, approximately 85% detected once. This clonotype was sampled from a person between 18 and 75 years old in good health. The genes are TRBV2 and TRBJ2-2, with unresolved D. The sequenced sample consisted of blood. CDR3: CASSEQYTGELFF. The CDR3 region has the DNA TGTGCCAGCAGTGAGCAGTACACCGGGGAGCTGTTTTTT.